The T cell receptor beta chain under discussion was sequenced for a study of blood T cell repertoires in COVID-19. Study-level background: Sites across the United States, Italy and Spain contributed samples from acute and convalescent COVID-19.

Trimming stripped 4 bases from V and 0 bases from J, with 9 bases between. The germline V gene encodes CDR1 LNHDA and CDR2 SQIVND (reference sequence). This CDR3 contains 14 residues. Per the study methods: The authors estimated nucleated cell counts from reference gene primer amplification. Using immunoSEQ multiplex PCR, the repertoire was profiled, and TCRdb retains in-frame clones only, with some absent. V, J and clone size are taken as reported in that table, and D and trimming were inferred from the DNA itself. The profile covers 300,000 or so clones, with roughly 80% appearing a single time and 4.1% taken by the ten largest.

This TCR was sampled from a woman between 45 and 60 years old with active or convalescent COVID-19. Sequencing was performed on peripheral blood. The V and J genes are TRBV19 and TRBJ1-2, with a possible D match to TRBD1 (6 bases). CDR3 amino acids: CASSKGHTNYGYTF. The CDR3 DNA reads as TGTGCCAGTAGTAAGGGACATACTAACTATGGCTACACCTTC.